This T cell receptor (beta chain) was found in a study of chronic HIV infection and antiretroviral therapy. This clonotype came up a few times. MiXCR, applied by TCRdb to the 5' RACE reads, yields one record per CDR3 protein. Of some 46,000 distinct CDR3 sequences listed, about 19% are singletons. Material: peripheral blood. This clonotype originated in an adult who had HIV and had not received antiretroviral therapy, or was an uninfected healthy control (not recorded which).

This chain's CDR3 is CASSATGSFTDTQYF. The CDR3, as DNA: TGTGCCAGCAGTGCTACCGGGTCCTTCACAGATACGCAGTATTTT. The chain uses TRBV6-4 and TRBJ2-3; no definite D call. Looked up from germline, CDR1 is MRHNA and CDR2 is SNTAGT. The ends were cut back, 4 bases at V and 2 bases at J, with 13 bases in the middle. This CDR3 is 15 amino acids long.